This T cell receptor (beta chain) was observed in a study of PD-L1 blockade in urothelial cancer. Study-wide background: The median number of T cells present in blood samples was approximately 130,000.

The assay was immunoSEQ multiplex PCR, and TCRdb's table has in-frame clones only and misses some. The data contain tens of thousands of clones, 84% of them singletons. Per the germline V gene, CDR1 is SGHRS and CDR2 is YFSETQ. The trim removed 3 bases at V and 0 bases at J, leaving 12 bases unmatched. There are 18 residues in the CDR3. Time point of the sample: pretreatment peripheral blood. The chain has TRBV5-1 and TRBJ1-1; TRBD1 matches at 9 bases. The sequenced sample was PBMCs, obtained around atezolizumab (anti-PD-L1) treatment. The receptor was derived from a man in his fifties or sixties with urothelial cancer. This CDR3 is CASSSGSGTGKMNTEAFF. Here the CDR3 DNA reads TGCGCCAGCAGCTCGGGCTCCGGGACAGGGAAGATGAACACTGAAGCTTTCTTT.